Presented here are 10 T cell receptor beta chains from one specimen sequenced in a study of T cells in Graves' hyperthyroidism and ophthalmopathy. Authors of the study amplified TCR beta CDR3 regions from RNA transcripts. HTBI primers drove first-round RT-PCR of the TCR CDR3. Via MiXCR, TCRdb re-called the multiplex PCR reads, giving one row per CDR3 protein. Of hundreds of thousands of distinct CDR3 sequences listed, roughly 15% are singletons. The sequencing sample was made of blood. The source of these receptors is a woman in her forties or fifties with Graves' ophthalmopathy.

The chain couples TRBV9 to TRBJ2-2; the D call may be TRBD1 or TRBD2 (6 bases each). V was shortened by 0 bases and J by 0 bases, with 9 bases between the two germline ends. CDR1 SGDLS and CDR2 YYNGEE come from the germline V gene. The CDR3 consists of 16 residues. CDR3 sequence (DNA): TGTGCCAGCAGCGTAGTAGGGGGGCCGAACACCGGGGAGCTGTTTTTT. This gives the protein CASSVVGGPNTGELFF.

In this sample, this clonotype turned up a few times. The V call is TRBV15, the J call TRBJ2-2, with 9 bases identical to TRBD1. Germline assignment: CDR1 LNHNV and CDR2 YYDKDF (reference sequence). The trim removed 4 bases at V and 0 bases at J, leaving 3 bases unmatched. The CDR3 has 16 residues. CDR3 DNA sequence: TGTGCCACCAGCACATACAGGGGGCCGAACACCGGGGAGCTGTTTTTT. Amino acids: CATSTYRGPNTGELFF.

Ten or more counts support this clonotype. CDR3 in amino acids: CSGRTSGKVGEQFF. CDR3 in DNA: TGCAGCGGGCGGACTAGCGGGAAGGTCGGTGAGCAGTTCTTC. The chain employs TRBV29-1 and TRBJ2-1; TRBD2 matches 12 bases. CDR3 length: 14 amino acids. CDR1 SQVTM and CDR2 ANQGSEA come from the germline V gene. The V segment lost 7 bases and the J segment 9 bases; nucleotides outside the gene matches: 10.

The gene calls are TRBV7-2 and TRBJ2-5, with 14 positions matching TRBD2. Germline lookup yields CDR1 SGHTA and CDR2 FQGNSA. J gave up 4 bases and V 1 base, and 11 bases lay outside the gene matches. CDR3 length equals 19 residues. The CDR3 spells CASSLGPLGLAGDLETQYF. The CDR3 region has the DNA TGTGCCAGCAGCTTAGGCCCTCTGGGACTAGCGGGAGACCTAGAGACCCAGTACTTC.

This clonotype was recorded a few times. The V gene is TRBV12-3 or TRBV12-4, the J gene TRBJ1-6; no clear D gene. With 5 bases removed from V and 4 bases from J, the gap between germline ends came to 12 bases. The CDR3 sequence is 15 residues long. CDR3 nucleotide sequence: TGTGCCAGCAGTGCTCGACTCTCTTATAATTCACCCCTCCACTTT. As protein: CASSARLSYNSPLHF.

This clonotype was seen repeatedly, ten times or more. This CDR3 is CASSPRGQGKADTQYF. CDR3 DNA: TGTGCCAGCAGCCCCCGCGGACAGGGTAAAGCAGATACGCAGTATTTT. The chain joins TRBV11-2 to TRBJ2-3; the match to TRBD1 covers 8 bases. V shed 5 bases and J 4 bases; nucleotides not matched to a gene: 11. CDR3 size: 16 residues. Germline assignment: CDR1 SGHAT and CDR2 FQNNGV. The variable domain in full, with the rest retrieved from reference TRBV11-2 and TRBJ2-3, is EAGVAQSPRYKIIEKRQSVAFWCNPISGHATLYWYQQILGQGPKLLIQFQNNGVVDDSQLPKDRFSAERLKGVDSTLKIQPAKLEDSAVYLCASSPRGQGKADTQYFGPGTRLTVL.

This clonotype has a count of ten or more. V usage is TRBV6-6 and J usage is TRBJ2-7; 7 bases are shared with TRBD1. This CDR3 spans 13 amino acids. The germline V gene encodes CDR1 MNHNY and CDR2 SVGAGI (reference sequence). The V segment lost 2 bases and the J segment 7 bases; nucleotides outside the gene matches: 5. Here the CDR3 DNA reads TGTGCCAGCAGTTACGACAGGGTGGCGGAGCAGTACTTC. This gives the protein CASSYDRVAEQYF.

This clonotype has ten or more counts. The CDR3 DNA sequence: TGTGCCAGCAGCGTAGAGGGACTGCTAAATGAGCAGTTCTTC. Translation: CASSVEGLLNEQFF. This rearrangement joins TRBV9 to TRBJ2-1; weak D call: TRBD2 (6 bases). Germline CDR1 and CDR2: SGDLS and YYNGEE. V dropped 0 bases and J dropped 7 bases, with 11 bases sitting between them. This CDR3 spans 14 amino acids.

The genes are TRBV5-1 and TRBJ1-3; 7 nucleotides match TRBD1. Trimming took 4 bases from V and 5 from J; bases not matched to a gene: 6. CDR3 length: 14 amino acids. Germline CDR1 and CDR2: SGHRS and YFSETQ. CDR3 loop: CASSPTGFRNTIYF. The CDR3 nucleotides are TGCGCCAGCAGCCCGACAGGGTTTAGAAACACCATATATTTT.

The sample holds a few counts of this clonotype. This chain links TRBV3-1 with TRBJ2-1, with 7 bases identical to TRBD1. Germline V lookup: CDR1 LGHDT, CDR2 YNNKEL (reference sequence). With 4 bases clipped from V and 5 bases from J, the junction kept 8 bases outside the gene matches. The CDR3 totals 15 residues. The CDR3 nucleotides are TGTGCCAGCAGCCCCGGATGGGACAGCGACAATGAGCAGTTCTTC. The encoded protein is CASSPGWDSDNEQFF.